Listed below are T cell receptor beta chains from one sample, sequenced in a study of breast tumors, draining lymph nodes, adjacent tissues. TCRdb recomputed calls from the multiplex PCR reads with MiXCR, one row per CDR3 protein. This table holds fewer than 150,000 distinct CDR3 sequences, 21% found once. Sequencing was done on a sample of axillary lymph node tissue. The origin of the receptors is a female donor with breast cancer. Some clones in this sample may be carry-over from other donors' samples. The CDR3 runs from the conserved cysteine through the conserved F or W. The D gene is left open where the match is weak. Some rows mark clone size as missing; the rest say once, few, many or name a class of expanded clone.

V gene	D gene	clone size	J gene	CDR3 length	CDR3 protein	CDR3 DNA
TRBV6-5	TRBD2	many	TRBJ2-1	14	CASKWTSGGVEQFF	TGTGCCAGCAAGTGGACTAGCGGGGGGGTCGAGCAGTTCTTC
TRBV9	TRBD1	many	TRBJ1-2	20	CASSSRTGDLFRVLRLPLLF	TGTGCCAGCAGCTCAAGGACAGGAGACCTTTTCAGGGTCCTACGCTTACCCCTCCTTTTC
TRBV6-2/TRBV6-3	.	many	TRBJ2-7	16	CASSYRTSGGSYEQYF	TGTGCCAGCAGTTACAGGACGTCGGGCGGCTCCTACGAGCAGTACTTC
TRBV10-3	.	many	TRBJ2-2	13	CAIETGNTGELFF	TGTGCCATCGAGACAGGGAACACCGGGGAGCTGTTTTTT
TRBV20-1	.	many	TRBJ2-1	15	CSATGYHSSYNEQFF	TGCAGTGCTACCGGGTACCACAGCTCCTACAATGAGCAGTTCTTC
TRBV5-1	.	many	TRBJ1-4	12	CASSLGGDKLFF	TGCGCCAGCAGCTTGGGGGGGGATAAACTGTTTTTT
TRBV5-1	.	many	TRBJ2-7	13	CASSLVPKGEQYF	TGCGCCAGCAGCTTGGTCCCTAAGGGCGAGCAGTACTTC
TRBV12-3/TRBV12-4	TRBD2	many	TRBJ2-7	12	CASSFGRGEQYF	TGTGCCAGCAGTTTTGGGAGGGGTGAGCAGTACTTC
TRBV6-6	.	many	TRBJ1-6	23	CASSYSPPVAFMGGASYNSPLHF	TGTGCCAGCAGTTACTCCCCTCCCGTAGCGTTCATGGGGGGGGCTTCCTATAATTCACCCCTCCACTTT
TRBV20-1	TRBD2	few	TRBJ2-4	15	CSGETSGRLQNIQYF	TGCAGTGGGGAGACTAGCGGGAGACTCCAGAACATTCAGTACTTC
TRBV25-1	TRBD1	many	TRBJ1-4	14	CASSYGTGGEKLFF	TGTGCCAGCAGTTACGGGACAGGGGGTGAAAAACTGTTTTTT
TRBV28	.	few	TRBJ2-3	14	CASSLQLVSDTQYF	TGTGCCAGCAGTTTACAGTTAGTCTCAGATACGCAGTATTTT
TRBV11-3	.	many	TRBJ2-2	14	CASSQNRATGELFF	TGTGCCAGCAGCCAAAACCGGGCCACCGGGGAGCTGTTTTTT
TRBV6-1	TRBD2	many	TRBJ2-7	13	CASSAQGLVEQYF	TGTGCCAGCAGTGCGCAAGGACTAGTCGAGCAGTACTTC
TRBV9	.	many	TRBJ1-3	15	CASSVSPLSGNTIYF	TGTGCCAGCAGCGTATCGCCACTCTCTGGAAACACCATATATTTT
TRBV3-1	.	few	TRBJ2-1	14	CASSQGSRGTEQFF	TGTGCCAGCAGCCAAGGGAGTCGGGGGACAGAGCAGTTCTTC
TRBV7-6	.	many	TRBJ1-6	16	CASSLGTRGRNSPLHF	TGTGCCAGCAGCTTAGGGACACGAGGTCGGAATTCACCCCTCCACTTT
TRBV7-8	.	.	TRBJ2-3	19	CASSLRSSGRAGRTDTQYF	TGTGCCAGCAGCTTACGGTCGTCAGGGCGGGCGGGGCGGACAGATACGCAGTATTTT
TRBV12-5	.	many	TRBJ2-1	12	CASAVSDNEQFF	TGTGCTAGCGCCGTATCGGACAATGAGCAGTTCTTC
TRBV28	.	many	TRBJ2-7	12	CASSYRVGEQYF	TGTGCCAGCAGTTACAGGGTCGGCGAGCAGTACTTC
TRBV2	TRBD1	many	TRBJ2-5	14	CASSSQGAGETQYF	TGTGCCAGCAGTTCACAGGGGGCCGGGGAGACCCAGTACTTC
TRBV7-9	.	many	TRBJ1-2	13	CASSLGIGGSYTF	TGTGCCAGCAGCTTAGGGATCGGGGGAAGCTACACCTTC
TRBV5-6	TRBD1	many	TRBJ1-5	15	CASSLAGGAGQPQHF	TGTGCCAGCAGCTTGGCAGGGGGCGCGGGTCAGCCCCAGCATTTT
TRBV5-1	TRBD2	.	TRBJ2-5	15	CASSPGLAPQETQYF	TGCGCCAGCAGCCCGGGACTAGCGCCCCAAGAGACCCAGTACTTC
TRBV5-1	TRBD1	many	TRBJ2-2	15	CASSSGTGFLGELFF	TGCGCCAGCAGCTCCGGGACAGGGTTCCTCGGGGAGCTGTTTTTT
TRBV19	TRBD1	many	TRBJ2-7	14	CASSTGTGPHLQYF	TGTGCCAGTTCTACCGGGACAGGGCCACATTTGCAGTACTTC
TRBV7-3	TRBD1	once	TRBJ2-4	13	CASTGTGASIQYF	TGTGCCAGCACCGGGACAGGGGCGAGCATTCAGTACTTC
TRBV6-5	.	.	TRBJ1-1	13	CASTLRGYTEAFF	TGTGCCAGCACCCTACGGGGGTACACTGAAGCTTTCTTT
TRBV27	.	few	TRBJ2-1	16	CASSQMGGGGHNEQFF	TGTGCCAGCAGCCAAATGGGAGGGGGCGGGCACAATGAGCAGTTCTTC
TRBV12-3/TRBV12-4	.	many	TRBJ1-4	11	CASSLSEKLFF	TGTGCCAGCAGTTTAAGCGAAAAACTGTTTTTT
TRBV24-1	.	many	TRBJ2-3	15	CATSDRTGGADTQYF	TGTGCCACCAGTGACCGGACCGGGGGCGCAGATACGCAGTATTTT
TRBV27	TRBD1	many	TRBJ2-3	18	CASSLKGGQPFYTDTQYF	TGTGCCAGCAGTTTAAAAGGGGGACAGCCTTTTTACACAGATACGCAGTATTTT
TRBV5-1	TRBD2	.	TRBJ2-5	15	CASSLISGRQETQYF	TGCGCCAGCAGCTTGATTAGCGGGAGACAAGAGACCCAGTACTTC
TRBV5-6	.	many	TRBJ2-7	13	CASSLVLGHEQYF	TGTGCCAGCAGCTTGGTTTTGGGCCACGAGCAGTACTTC
TRBV7-2	TRBD2	few	TRBJ2-5	17	CASSPPPGRAGQETQYF	TGTGCCAGCAGCCCCCCCCCCGGGAGGGCCGGCCAAGAGACCCAGTACTTC
TRBV6-2/TRBV6-3	TRBD1	many	TRBJ1-5	13	CASSSTSGTAQHF	TGTGCCAGCAGTTCGACGTCAGGGACAGCCCAGCATTTT
TRBV6-6	.	many	TRBJ1-5	18	CASSYPRDSGASNQPQHF	TGTGCCAGCAGTTACCCGAGAGATTCTGGCGCCAGCAATCAGCCCCAGCATTTT
TRBV7-6	TRBD2	many	TRBJ2-1	16	CASSSSGRGSYNEQFF	TGTGCCAGCAGTTCTAGCGGGAGAGGGTCCTACAATGAGCAGTTCTTC
TRBV6-5	TRBD1	many	TRBJ2-7	16	CATQGVSASAGRGLYF	TGTGCGACCCAGGGGGTTTCCGCGTCGGCGGGCCGAGGGCTGTACTTC
TRBV6-6	.	many	TRBJ1-4	15	CASSLPGEGSEKLFF	TGTGCCAGCAGTCTCCCGGGGGAAGGTAGCGAAAAACTGTTTTTT
TRBV15	.	many	TRBJ2-7	18	CATSRDLSRDVSSYEQYF	TGTGCCACCAGCAGAGACTTGAGCCGGGACGTCTCTTCCTACGAGCAGTACTTC
TRBV2	TRBD2	many	TRBJ2-2	18	CASSPRHSGTPNTGELFF	TGTGCCAGCAGTCCACGCCATAGCGGGACGCCGAACACCGGGGAGCTGTTTTTT
TRBV7-2	.	many	TRBJ1-5	12	CASSLYNQPQHF	TGTGCCAGCAGCTTATACAATCAGCCCCAGCATTTT
TRBV20-1	.	many	TRBJ2-3	14	CSARMGHPPDTQYF	TGCAGTGCTAGAATGGGACATCCCCCAGATACGCAGTATTTT
TRBV6-6	.	many	TRBJ2-7	14	CASSFTPQGYEQYF	TGTGCCAGCAGTTTCACACCCCAGGGTTACGAGCAGTACTTC
TRBV20-1	TRBD1	many	TRBJ2-7	14	CSAFGGDRAAEQYF	TGCAGTGCTTTCGGCGGGGACAGGGCGGCCGAGCAGTACTTC
TRBV27	.	few	TRBJ2-1	17	CASSLRGAAFSYNEQFF	TGTGCCAGCAGTTTAAGGGGGGCAGCCTTTTCCTACAATGAGCAGTTCTTC
TRBV2	.	many	TRBJ1-4	14	CASYLGGLNEKLFF	TGTGCCAGTTACCTCGGGGGCTTGAATGAAAAACTGTTTTTT
TRBV19	.	many	TRBJ2-7	12	CASSQTGYEQYF	TGTGCCAGTAGCCAGACAGGCTACGAGCAGTACTTC
TRBV6-5	.	many	TRBJ2-7	16	CASTTTRERRSYEQYF	TGTGCCAGCACCACCACGAGAGAGCGCCGCTCCTACGAGCAGTACTTC
TRBV7-6	TRBD2	.	TRBJ2-3	15	CASGLATSSTDTRYF	TGTGCCAGCGGCTTAGCGACTAGCTCCACAGATACGCGGTATTTT
TRBV4-1	TRBD2	few	TRBJ2-4	19	CASSRRTSGRAVGENIQYF	TGCGCCAGCAGCCGACGGACTAGCGGGAGGGCCGTGGGTGAAAACATTCAGTACTTC
TRBV13	.	.	TRBJ2-6	17	CASSSVGAISGANVLTF	TGTGCCAGCAGCTCAGTGGGGGCTATCTCCGGGGCCAACGTCCTGACTTTC
TRBV14	TRBD1	many	TRBJ2-7	15	CASSHPRQGFYEQYF	TGTGCCAGCAGCCATCCGCGACAGGGGTTCTACGAGCAGTACTTC
TRBV12-3/TRBV12-4	.	.	TRBJ2-1	13	CASSLTVENEQPF	TGTGCCAGCAGTTTAACCGTCGAGAATGAGCAGCCCTTC
TRBV28	.	.	TRBJ1-4	15	CASSSSGQGDEKLFF	.
TRBV12-3/TRBV12-4	.	few	TRBJ2-6	18	CASRPRAADPSGANVLTF	TGTGCCAGCAGACCCCGGGCCGCAGATCCCTCTGGGGCCAACGTCCTGACTTTC
TRBV7-9	.	many	TRBJ1-5	12	CASSLGVQPQHF	TGTGCCAGCAGCTTAGGGGTTCAGCCCCAGCATTTT
TRBV20-1	.	.	TRBJ1-1	12	CSAEARNTEAFF	TGCAGTGCCGAGGCCCGGAACACTGAAGCTTTCTTT